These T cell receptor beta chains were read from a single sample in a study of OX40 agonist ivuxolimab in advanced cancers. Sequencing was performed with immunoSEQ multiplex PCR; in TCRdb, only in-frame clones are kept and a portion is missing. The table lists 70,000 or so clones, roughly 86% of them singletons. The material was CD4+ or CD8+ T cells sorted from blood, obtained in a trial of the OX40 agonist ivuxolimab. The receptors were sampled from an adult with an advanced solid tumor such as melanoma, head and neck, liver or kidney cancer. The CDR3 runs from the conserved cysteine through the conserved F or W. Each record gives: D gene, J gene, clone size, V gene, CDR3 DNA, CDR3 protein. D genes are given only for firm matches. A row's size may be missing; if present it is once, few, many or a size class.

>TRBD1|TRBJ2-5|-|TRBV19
TGTGCCGCAGGGGGATCGGGAGAGACCCAGTACTTC
CAAGGSGETQYF
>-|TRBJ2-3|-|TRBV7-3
TGTGCCAGCAGCTCCGGTGCAGCTAGCACAGATACGCAGTATTTT
CASSSGAASTDTQYF
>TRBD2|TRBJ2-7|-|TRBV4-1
TGCGCCAGCAGCCAGGGCGGGAGCTCCTACGAGCAGTACTTC
CASSQGGSSYEQYF
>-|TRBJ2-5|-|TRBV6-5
TGTGCCAGCGGGGCGTACCAAGAGACCCAGTACTTC
CASGAYQETQYF
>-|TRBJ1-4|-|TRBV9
TGTGCCAGCAGCCCCCTCAGGGGAGAGGGGGAAAAACTGTTTTTT
CASSPLRGEGEKLFF
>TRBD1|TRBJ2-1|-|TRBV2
TGTGCCAGCAGTCCTAAGAGGACAGGGGGCTCGAGAACCTACAATGAGCAGTTCTTC
CASSPKRTGGSRTYNEQFF
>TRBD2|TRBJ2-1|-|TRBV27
TGTGCCAGCAGGCGGGGGGCACACAATGAGCAGTTCTTC
CASRRGAHNEQFF
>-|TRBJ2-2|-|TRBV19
TGTGCCAGTACGGTGGCAGAGAACACCGGGGAGCTGTTTTTT
CASTVAENTGELFF
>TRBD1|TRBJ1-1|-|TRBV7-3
TGTGCCAGCAGCCCCGGGACAGGGCATAAAGCTTTCTTT
CASSPGTGHKAFF
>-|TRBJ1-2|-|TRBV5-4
TGTGCCAGCAGCCGAGACGGTCCCTATGGCTACACCTTC
CASSRDGPYGYTF
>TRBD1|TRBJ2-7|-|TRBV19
TGTGCCAGTAGTACCGACAGGGGGCGGGTCGAGCAGTACTTC
CASSTDRGRVEQYF
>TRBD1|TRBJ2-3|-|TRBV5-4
TGTGCCAGCAGCATTTCGGACAGGGGCACAGATACGCAGTATTTT
CASSISDRGTDTQYF
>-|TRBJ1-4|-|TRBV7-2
TGTGCCAGCAGCCCCAGGGAGAATGAAAAACTGTTTTTT
CASSPRENEKLFF
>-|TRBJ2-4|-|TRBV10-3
TGTGCCATCAGAGGGTTTGGCAAAAACATTCAGTACTTC
CAIRGFGKNIQYF
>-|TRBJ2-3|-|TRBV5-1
TGCGCCAGCAGCTTGGACTTCGAAAGCGATACGCAGTATTTT
CASSLDFESDTQYF
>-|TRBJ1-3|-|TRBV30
TGTGCCTGGAGGGGGATTTCTTCTGGAAACACCATATATTTT
CAWRGISSGNTIYF
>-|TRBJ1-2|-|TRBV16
TGTGCCAGCAGCCAACATGATTACGACAGACAACAGGACTATGGCTACACCTTC
CASSQHDYDRQQDYGYTF
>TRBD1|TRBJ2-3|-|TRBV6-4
TGTGCCAGCAGTGACTCTAACCCCCAGGGGGCGAGTAGCACAGATACGCAGTATTTT
CASSDSNPQGASSTDTQYF
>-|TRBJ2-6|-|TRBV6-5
TGTGCCAGCAGTTACGGGTCTCCTGGGGCCAACGTCCTGACTTTC
CASSYGSPGANVLTF
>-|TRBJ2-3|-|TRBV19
TGTGCCAGTAGTATAGATCCGCGCGCCCGAAGGTCCACAGATACGCAGTATTTT
CASSIDPRARRSTDTQYF
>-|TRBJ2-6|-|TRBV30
TGTGCCTGGATGGGAGAGTTCCGATACTCTGGGGCCAACGTCCTGACTTTC
CAWMGEFRYSGANVLTF
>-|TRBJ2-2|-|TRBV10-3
TGTGCCATCAGTGCCGACAGGACATCCACCGGGGAGCTGTTTTTT
CAISADRTSTGELFF
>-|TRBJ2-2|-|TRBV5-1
TGCGCCAGCAGCGTAGGGTGGTCCGGGGAGCTGTTTTTT
CASSVGWSGELFF
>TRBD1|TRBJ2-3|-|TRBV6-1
TGTGCCAGCATGAAGGGACAGGACACAGATACGCAGTATTTT
CASMKGQDTDTQYF
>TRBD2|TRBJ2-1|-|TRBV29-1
TGCAGCGTTGCCGGGGCTAGCGGGAGAAGCTCCTACAATGAGCAGTTCTTC
CSVAGASGRSSYNEQFF
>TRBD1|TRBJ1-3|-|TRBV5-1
TGCGCCAGCAGCTCGGGACAGGGATCTGGAAACACCATATATTTT
CASSSGQGSGNTIYF
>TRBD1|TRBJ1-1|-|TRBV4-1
TGCGCCAGCAGCCAAGCGCAGGGGGCTCTGAACACTGAAGCTTTCTTT
CASSQAQGALNTEAFF
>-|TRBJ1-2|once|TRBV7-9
TGTGCCAGCAGCCGCAAGGACCCGGATGGCTACACCTTC
CASSRKDPDGYTF
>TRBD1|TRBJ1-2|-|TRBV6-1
TGTGCCAGCAGTGAGCCGGACAGGGGGAAAGCTAACTATGGCTACACCTTC
CASSEPDRGKANYGYTF
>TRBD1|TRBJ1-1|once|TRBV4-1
TGCGCCAGCAGCCAAGTTCGAACAGGGGTGAACACTGAAGCTTTCTTT
CASSQVRTGVNTEAFF
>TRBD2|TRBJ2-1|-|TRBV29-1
TGCAGCGCTGGACTAGCGGATAGAGGGAATGAGCAGTTCTTC
CSAGLADRGNEQFF
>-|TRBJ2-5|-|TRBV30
TGTGCCTGGAGTGGGGGGCAGGGCCAAGAGACCCAGTACTTC
CAWSGGQGQETQYF
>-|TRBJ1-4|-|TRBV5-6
TGTGCCAGCAGCTTGGTCGGGAGGACAGCTAATGAAAAACTGTTTTTT
CASSLVGRTANEKLFF
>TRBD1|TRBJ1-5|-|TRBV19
TGTGCCAGTAGTACCGGGACAGGTAGCAATCAGCCCCAGCATTTT
CASSTGTGSNQPQHF
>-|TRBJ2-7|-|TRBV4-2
TGTGCCAGCAGCCGTTCGGGACCGAGCTCCTACGAGCAGTACTTC
CASSRSGPSSYEQYF
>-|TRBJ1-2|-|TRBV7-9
TGTGCCAGCAGCTCTCAGACAGGCGATGTTGATGGCTACACCTTC
CASSSQTGDVDGYTF
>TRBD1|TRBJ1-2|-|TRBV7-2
TGTGCCAGCAGCCAATCAGGGGGGGGCTATGGCTACACCTTC
CASSQSGGGYGYTF
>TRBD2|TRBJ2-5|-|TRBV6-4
TGTGCCAGCAGCGCGACTAGCGGGGGAGAAGAGACCCAGTACTTC
CASSATSGGEETQYF
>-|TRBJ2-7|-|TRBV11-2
TGTGCCAGCAGCATGAACAGGGAGTACGAGCAGTACTTC
CASSMNREYEQYF
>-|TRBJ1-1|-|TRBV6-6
TGTGCCAGCAGCATATTAGGGGTTGAGGACACTGAAGCTTTCTTT
CASSILGVEDTEAFF
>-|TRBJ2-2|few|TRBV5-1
TGCGCCAGCAGCTTGGGTTCCTCCGGCACCGGGGAGCTGTTTTTT
CASSLGSSGTGELFF
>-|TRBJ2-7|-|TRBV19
TGTGCCAGTAGTACGACAGGTTTTCCCGACCCCTACGAGCAGTACTTC
CASSTTGFPDPYEQYF
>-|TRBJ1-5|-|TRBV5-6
TGTGCCAGCAGCTTGGCGGGGGGGAGCAATCAGCCCCAGCATTTT
CASSLAGGSNQPQHF
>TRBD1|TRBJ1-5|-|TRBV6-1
TGTGCCAGCAGTGTGGGGACAGGGGTCCAGCCCCAGCATTTT
CASSVGTGVQPQHF
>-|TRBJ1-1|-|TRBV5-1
TGCGCCAGCAGGGTGAACATGAACACTGAAGCTTTCTTT
CASRVNMNTEAFF
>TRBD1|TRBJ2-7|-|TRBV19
TGTGCCAGTAGTGCATCCGGGACAGGGGGCTACGAGCAGTACTTC
CASSASGTGGYEQYF
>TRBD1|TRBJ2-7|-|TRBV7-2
TGTGCCAGCAGCTCGGCAGGGGGAGTTTCCTACGAGCAGTACTTC
CASSSAGGVSYEQYF
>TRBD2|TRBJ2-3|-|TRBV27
TGTGCCAGCAAATTCCGGGGGGGCGGCACAGATACGCAGTATTTT
CASKFRGGGTDTQYF
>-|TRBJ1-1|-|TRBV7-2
TGTGCCAGCAGCTTAGGGAGGGACCCCACTGAAGCTTTCTTT
CASSLGRDPTEAFF
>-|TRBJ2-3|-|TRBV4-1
TGCGCCAGCAGCCAAGCCCAGCTAGGCACAGATACGCAGTATTTT
CASSQAQLGTDTQYF
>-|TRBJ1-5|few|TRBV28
TGTGCCAGCAGGACCAGCCTAAATCAGCCCCAGCATTTT
CASRTSLNQPQHF
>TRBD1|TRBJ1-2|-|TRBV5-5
TGTGCCAGCAGCTTGCTGGGACAGGGATATGGCTACACCTTC
CASSLLGQGYGYTF
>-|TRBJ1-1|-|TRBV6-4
TGTGCCAGCAGTGAAGCACAGGGTCCTGAAGCTTTCTTT
CASSEAQGPEAFF
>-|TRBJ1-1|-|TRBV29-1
TGCAGCGGGGCCAAAGGCACTGAAGCTTTCTTT
CSGAKGTEAFF
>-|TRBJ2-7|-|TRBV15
TGTGCCACCAGCCAGGGTTACGAGCAGTACTTC
CATSQGYEQYF
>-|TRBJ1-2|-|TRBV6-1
TGTGCCAGCAGTGAAGCGCGGATTTATGGCTACACCTTC
CASSEARIYGYTF
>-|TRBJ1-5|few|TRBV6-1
TGTGCCAGCAGTGACGAGGGGAGGGGGCAGCCCCAGCATTTT
CASSDEGRGQPQHF
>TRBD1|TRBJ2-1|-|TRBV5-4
TGTGCCAGCAGCCCGTCGGACAGGGGGCGATCCTACAATGAGCAGTTCTTC
CASSPSDRGRSYNEQFF
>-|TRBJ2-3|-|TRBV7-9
TGTGCCAGCAGCTTTCAGGGCGGAGATACGCAGTATTTT
CASSFQGGDTQYF